Listed below are T cell receptor beta chains from one sample, sequenced in a study of CD8 T cells in ankylosing spondylitis. In TCRdb, the 5' RACE reads were re-called with MiXCR into one record per CDR3 protein. The data show approximately 400,000 distinct CDR3 sequences, roughly 27% seen once. The sample taken for sequencing was blood, either unsorted or a sorted T cell fraction (not recorded which). The source is a male donor with ankylosing spondylitis. Both conserved end residues are part of each CDR3. D genes are given only for firm matches. Only some rows state a clone size, as once, few, many or a class for expanded clones.

len: 16; d_gene: -; j_gene: TRBJ2-1; abundance: -; v_gene: TRBV20-1; CDR3aa: CSARDLDTSSYNEQFF; CDR3nt: TGCAGTGCTAGAGATTTGGACACTTCCTCCTACAATGAGCAGTTCTTC
len: 13; d_gene: TRBD2; j_gene: TRBJ2-1; abundance: few; v_gene: TRBV20-1; CDR3aa: CSARVSLAGVQFF; CDR3nt: TGCAGTGCTAGAGTTTCGTTAGCGGGAGTGCAGTTCTTC
len: 15; d_gene: TRBD1; j_gene: TRBJ2-7; abundance: once; v_gene: TRBV15; CDR3aa: CATSREQGPYYEQYF; CDR3nt: TGTGCCACCAGCAGAGAACAGGGGCCTTACTACGAGCAGTACTTC
len: 16; d_gene: -; j_gene: TRBJ2-1; abundance: -; v_gene: TRBV7-2; CDR3aa: CASSLIGRHSYNEQFF; CDR3nt: TGTGCCAGCAGCTTAATTGGGAGACACTCCTACAATGAGCAGTTCTTC
len: 15; d_gene: -; j_gene: TRBJ1-1; abundance: once; v_gene: TRBV7-2; CDR3aa: CASSLAARANTEAFF; CDR3nt: TGTGCCAGCAGCTTAGCGGCCAGGGCGAACACTGAAGCTTTCTTT
len: 13; d_gene: -; j_gene: TRBJ2-3; abundance: -; v_gene: TRBV7-9; CDR3aa: CASSFTVEDTQYF; CDR3nt: TGTGCCAGCAGCTTTACGGTTGAAGATACGCAGTATTTT
len: 17; d_gene: TRBD2; j_gene: TRBJ2-1; abundance: few; v_gene: TRBV11-1; CDR3aa: CASSLLAGRAFSNEQFF; CDR3nt: TGTGCCAGCAGCTTATTAGCTGGGAGGGCCTTTTCCAATGAGCAGTTCTTC
len: 14; d_gene: TRBD2; j_gene: TRBJ2-1; abundance: -; v_gene: TRBV20-1; CDR3aa: CSARTSGRGDEQFF; CDR3nt: TGCAGTGCTAGAACTAGCGGGAGGGGGGATGAGCAGTTCTTC
len: 13; d_gene: -; j_gene: TRBJ1-2; abundance: -; v_gene: TRBV12-3/TRBV12-4; CDR3aa: CASLQKPGYGYTF; CDR3nt: TGTGCCAGCCTCCAAAAGCCGGGCTATGGCTACACCTTC
len: 15; d_gene: -; j_gene: TRBJ1-5; abundance: few; v_gene: TRBV12-3/TRBV12-4; CDR3aa: CASRPADGPNQPQHF; CDR3nt: TGTGCCAGCAGACCCGCGGACGGACCCAATCAGCCCCAGCATTTT
len: 13; d_gene: -; j_gene: TRBJ2-3; abundance: few; v_gene: TRBV10-1; CDR3aa: CASSESLTDTQYF; CDR3nt: TGCGCCAGCAGTGAGTCCCTCACAGATACGCAGTATTTT
len: 14; d_gene: -; j_gene: TRBJ2-3; abundance: many; v_gene: TRBV20-1; CDR3aa: CSASAVREGNTQYF; CDR3nt: TGCAGTGCAAGCGCCGTCCGCGAGGGAAATACGCAGTATTTT
len: 15; d_gene: -; j_gene: TRBJ2-4; abundance: few; v_gene: TRBV4-1; CDR3aa: CASSQFSDSKNIQYF; CDR3nt: TGCGCCAGCAGCCAGTTTTCAGACAGCAAAAACATTCAGTACTTC
len: 15; d_gene: TRBD2; j_gene: TRBJ2-3; abundance: few; v_gene: TRBV10-3; CDR3aa: CAISATSGRSDTQYF; CDR3nt: TGTGCCATCAGTGCAACTAGCGGGAGGTCAGATACGCAGTATTTT
len: 19; d_gene: TRBD2; j_gene: TRBJ2-3; abundance: -; v_gene: TRBV10-3; CDR3aa: CAISHQWGTSGSGADTQYF; CDR3nt: TGTGCCATCAGCCACCAGTGGGGGACTAGCGGGAGTGGGGCAGATACGCAGTATTTT
len: 13; d_gene: -; j_gene: TRBJ1-2; abundance: -; v_gene: TRBV6-1; CDR3aa: CASSRGTGYGYTF; CDR3nt: TGTGCCAGCAGTAGGGGAACAGGGTATGGCTACACCTTC